The 4 T cell receptor beta chains presented below share a single source sample, sequenced in a study of neurological immune-mediated disorders. Using its own MiXCR run on the 5' RACE reads, TCRdb lists one record per CDR3 protein. There are tens of thousands of distinct CDR3 sequences in the sample; around 13% occur only once, and roughly 5.5% lies in the top ten. As for time point: technical triplicate 1. Sequencing was performed on CD4+ T cells from blood. The origin of the receptors is a female donor with HTLV-1-associated myelopathy (HAM/TSP).

At least ten counts were recorded for this clonotype. This chain connects TRBV19 to TRBJ2-3, with 7 bases aligning to TRBD2. Germline CDR1 LNHDA, CDR2 SQIVND (reference sequence). The CDR3 length is 14 residues. V was pared by 4 bases and J by 1 base, with 2 bases of the junction left unmatched. The CDR3 DNA is TGTGCCAGTAGTACGGCGGGGGGCACAGATACGCAGTATTTT. Translation gives CASSTAGGTDTQYF.

This clonotype was found many times. V and J are TRBV5-6 and TRBJ2-7; D may be TRBD2 (5 bases). The germline V and J ends were trimmed by 0 bases and 4 bases, with 11 bases remaining between them. This CDR3 comprises 14 residues. Germline V gene sequence: CDR1 SGHDT, CDR2 YYEEEE. CDR3 DNA sequence: TGTGCCAGCAGCTTGGCCCCAAGGACTTACGAGCAGTACTTC. Translation: CASSLAPRTYEQYF.

This clonotype was picked up many times. The rearrangement links TRBV10-3 to TRBJ2-7; D is perhaps TRBD2 (8 bases). The CDR3 runs to 17 residues. Deletions cut 3 bases from V and 0 bases from J, with 18 bases between. Germline V gene sequence: CDR1 ENHRY, CDR2 SYGVKD. CDR3 coding DNA: TGTGCCATCAGTGACCCGGGGGGGACAGTAAGCTCCTACGAGCAGTACTTC. It translates to CAISDPGGTVSSYEQYF.

This clonotype was found many times. The rearrangement links TRBV7-6 to TRBJ2-1; 11 nucleotides agree with TRBD2. This CDR3 is 15 amino acids long. In germline, CDR1 is SGHVS, CDR2 FNYEAQ. The V and J ends lost 5 bases and 6 bases, in that order; junction bases with no gene match: 6. CDR3 sequence: CASSPLAGGSNEQFF. CDR3 sequence (DNA): TGTGCCAGCAGCCCGCTAGCGGGGGGCTCCAATGAGCAGTTCTTC.